Following are 22 T cell receptor beta chains from one sample sequenced in a study of beta chain features in type 1 diabetes. Regarding the study as a whole: TCRB CDR3s were moderately but significantly shorter in Type 1 diabetes patients in all four CD4+ subsets.

The antigens these receptors bind are not known. Every isolated RNA sample was fully reverse transcribed, so sequencing captured expressed TCRB transcripts. Profiling relied on immunoSEQ multiplex PCR, and the TCRdb table lists in-frame clones only, not all of them. The data show some 350,000 clones, approximately 13% seen once. The sample comprised naive CD4+ T cells from blood. Receptors originate from a woman aged 18-29 years with type 1 diabetes.

The sample holds a few counts of this clone. This chain joins TRBV5-4 and TRBJ2-7, with 8 nucleotides matching TRBD1. In germline, CDR1 is SGHNT, CDR2 YYREEE (reference sequence). V lost 5 bases and J lost 2; bases outside the gene matches: 6. This CDR3 comprises 14 residues. The CDR3 region has the DNA TGTGCCAGCAGTTTTGACAGGGGTGCCTACGAGCAGTACGTC. This encodes CASSFDRGAYEQYV.

This clone appeared a few times. The chain joins TRBV5-4 to TRBJ2-7; 10 positions match TRBD2. This CDR3 contains 18 residues. V shed 0 bases and J 1 base; nucleotides not matched to a gene: 10. CDR1 is SGHNT and CDR2 is YYREEE in the germline V gene (reference sequence). The CDR3 DNA is TGTGCCAGCAGCTTGGAGCGGGCTAGCGGGAGCATATCCTACGAGCAGTACTTC. Translation gives CASSLERASGSISYEQYF.

There are a few counts of this clone. This chain joins TRBV2 and TRBJ2-1; no clear D gene. The germline V gene encodes CDR1 SNHLY and CDR2 FYNNEI. The CDR3 has 12 amino acids. V was pared by 2 bases and J by 8 bases, with 7 bases between. CDR3 in amino acids: CASSELVHEQFF. CDR3 nucleotide sequence: TGTGCCAGCAGTGAACTAGTACATGAGCAGTTCTTC.

This clone showed up just a few times. The chain combines TRBV14 with TRBJ1-1, with a tentative D call TRBD1 (5 bases). Germline V gene sequence: CDR1 SGHDN, CDR2 FVKESK. Trimming took 5 bases from V and 1 from J, leaving 8 bases between them. There are 13 residues in the CDR3. This CDR3 is CASSSQGNTEAFF. In DNA form, the CDR3 reads TGTGCCAGCAGCTCCCAGGGGAACACTGAAGCTTTCTTT.

J is TRBJ2-5 and V is TRBV28; weak D call: TRBD1 (6 bases). Trimming pared 7 bases from V and 4 bases from J, leaving 13 bases between. The germline gives CDR1 MDHEN, CDR2 SYDVKM. The CDR3 length is 13 residues. CDR3 DNA: TGTGCCAGCACTGGGGGCCCCAGAGAGACCCAGTACTTC. It yields the protein CASTGGPRETQYF.

This clone was seen only once. The chain joins TRBV7-2 to TRBJ2-5; TRBD2 matches 13 bases. V lost 4 bases, J lost 2 bases, and 10 bases stayed unmatched. The V gene's germline CDR1 is SGHTA and CDR2 FQGNSA. The CDR3 runs 18 residues. The CDR3 DNA follows: TGTGCCAGCAGCTCGTCAACCGGGACTAGCGGGAAACAAGAGACCCAGTACTTC. Translating gives CASSSSTGTSGKQETQYF. The variable domain in full, with the rest retrieved from reference TRBV7-2 and TRBJ2-5, is GAGVSQSPSNKVTEKGKDVELRCDPISGHTALYWYRQSLGQGLEFLIYFQGNSAPDKSGLPSDRFSAERTGGSVSTLTIQRTQQEDSAVYLCASSSSTGTSGKQETQYFGPGTRLLVL.

The V call is TRBV7-8, the J call TRBJ2-7; 7 nucleotides line up with TRBD2. From germline, CDR1 is SGHVS and CDR2 FQNEAQ. V was pared by 3 bases and J by 0 bases, with 5 bases of the junction left unmatched. The CDR3 runs 15 residues. In DNA form, the CDR3 reads TGTGCCAGCAGCTTGGGGGACTATGGCTCCTACGAGCAGTACGTC. Amino acid sequence: CASSLGDYGSYEQYV.

The chain links TRBV7-2 to TRBJ1-1, with 8 bases aligning to TRBD1. There are 14 residues in the CDR3. The germline V gene encodes CDR1 SGHTA and CDR2 FQGNSA. V shed 1 base, J shed 14 bases, and the junction held 12 bases outside the gene matches. CDR3 DNA sequence: TGTGCCAGCAGCTTAGGGTCAGGGGGCGAAGAATCCTTCTTT. This sequence encodes CASSLGSGGEESFF.

The sample holds a few counts of this clone. The genes are TRBV2 and TRBJ1-5; D is unresolved. Germline CDR1 and CDR2: SNHLY and FYNNEI. The V end lost 7 bases, the J end lost 9 bases, and 10 bases lay between the germline ends. The CDR3 totals 11 residues. CDR3 nucleotide sequence: TGTGCCAGCAATATAGGAGGGCCCCAGCATTTT. As protein: CASNIGGPQHF. The full variable domain, with the rest looked up from reference TRBV2 and TRBJ1-5, is EPEVTQTPSHQVTQMGQEVILRCVPISNHLYFYWYRQILGQKVEFLVSFYNNEISEKSEIFDDQFSVERPDGSNFTLKIRSTKLEDSAMYFCASNIGGPQHFGDGTRLSIL.

The rearrangement joins TRBV5-1 to TRBJ2-5; perhaps TRBD1 as D (6 bases). The CDR3 runs 14 residues. The germline V and J ends were trimmed by 4 bases and 5 bases, with 15 bases remaining between them. CDR1 SGHRS and CDR2 YFSETQ come from the germline V gene. The CDR3 loop reads CASSAQGASETQYF. The CDR3 nucleotides are TGCGCCAGCAGCGCACAGGGCGCGTCGGAGACCCAGTACTTC.

The V call is TRBV7-2, the J call TRBJ2-1; D might be TRBD2 (6 bases). The CDR3 consists of 14 residues. From germline, CDR1 is SGHTA and CDR2 FQGNSA. Trimming removed 1 base at V and 7 bases at J, with 11 bases between. The CDR3 here is CASSLGEVGNEQFF. The CDR3 DNA is TGTGCCAGCAGCTTAGGGGAGGTGGGTAATGAGCAGTTCTTC.

This clone was counted between two and nine times. This sequence joins TRBV19 and TRBJ2-7; the match to TRBD2 covers 8 bases. Germline V gene lookup returns CDR1 LNHDA and CDR2 SQIVND (reference sequence). With 6 bases clipped from V and 0 bases from J, the junction kept 7 bases outside the gene matches. The CDR3 runs 15 residues. As DNA, the CDR3 is TGTGCCAGTAGCCCCACTAGCGGTCGCTCCTACGAGCAGTACGTC. As protein: CASSPTSGRSYEQYV.

This rearrangement joins TRBV7-9 to TRBJ1-4; unclear D gene. Trimming took 5 bases from V and 6 from J, leaving 16 bases between them. This CDR3 comprises 15 residues. Germline V gene lookup returns CDR1 SEHNR and CDR2 FQNEAQ (reference sequence). CDR3 amino acids: CASSPRPTGDEKLFF. DNA of the CDR3: TGTGCCAGCAGCCCACGACCTACGGGAGATGAAAAACTGTTTTTT.

The chain carries TRBV18 and TRBJ2-3; D possibly corresponds to TRBD2 (5 bases). This CDR3 has 14 amino acids. Trimming cost V 6 bases and J 2 bases, with 12 bases left between them. CDR1 KGHSH and CDR2 LQKENI come from the germline V gene. CDR3 in DNA: TGTGCCAGCTCCGAGGGATATTTCACAGATACGCAGTATTTT. Encoded protein: CASSEGYFTDTQYF.

J is TRBJ1-3 and V is TRBV27; 7 bases are shared with TRBD1. The CDR3 has 19 residues. Germline V CDR1 and CDR2: MNHEY, SMNVEV (reference sequence). V dropped 4 bases and J dropped 0; count of bases not matched to a gene: 15. The CDR3 DNA reads TGTGCCAGCAGTTCAAACGACAGGGCGAAGATCAGCTCTGGAAACACCATATATTTT. Translation gives CASSSNDRAKISSGNTIYF.

The chain carries TRBV7-7 and TRBJ2-2; the D gene is possibly TRBD1 (6 bases). The CDR3 consists of 15 residues. Trimming shortened V by 3 bases and J by 5 bases, and 13 bases separated the two germline ends. Germline CDR1 is SSHAT and CDR2 is FNYEAQ (reference sequence). This CDR3 is CASSLVQGVTGELFF. The DNA of the CDR3 is TGTGCCAGCAGCTTGGTACAGGGAGTAACCGGGGAGCTGTTTTTT. Looking up the rest from reference TRBV7-7 and TRBJ2-2 gives the full variable domain: GAGVSQSPRYKVTKRGQDVTLRCDPISSHATLYWYQQALGQGPEFLTYFNYEAQPDKSGLPSDRFSAERPEGSISTLTIQRTEQRDSAMYRCASSLVQGVTGELFFGEGSRLTVL.

The DNA for the CDR3 is TGTGCCAGCAGCTTAGCGCAGGGGCGCAGCACCGGGGAGCTGTTTTTT. As protein: CASSLAQGRSTGELFF. The chain joins TRBV7-2 to TRBJ2-2; D might be TRBD1 (6 bases). Trimming removed 0 bases at V and 4 bases at J, with 12 bases between. The germline gives CDR1 SGHTA, CDR2 FQGNSA. This CDR3 spans 16 amino acids.

This clone came up a few times. The J gene is TRBJ2-1, the V gene TRBV5-1; D gene unclear. The germline CDR1 and CDR2 sequences are SGHRS and YFSETQ. CDR3 length equals 15 residues. Trimming removed 0 bases at V and 5 bases at J, with 12 bases between. DNA of the CDR3: TGCGCCAGCAGCTTGGTGGTCGGTACCAACAATGAGCAGTTCTTC. Protein: CASSLVVGTNNEQFF. Complete variable domain (other parts from reference TRBV5-1 and TRBJ2-1): KAGVTQTPRYLIKTRGQQVTLSCSPISGHRSVSWYQQTPGQGLQFLFEYFSETQRNKGNFPGRFSGRQFSNSRSEMNVSTLELGDSALYLCASSLVVGTNNEQFFGPGTRLTVL.

This clone was seen a handful of times. The CDR3 loop is CASSLWQGSGPSTDTQYF. The CDR3 nucleotides read TGTGCCAGCAGTTTATGGCAGGGCTCTGGGCCTAGCACAGATACGCAGTATTTT. The chain links TRBV28 to TRBJ2-3, with D possibly TRBD1 on 5 matching bases. This CDR3 is 18 amino acids long. The V and J ends lost 0 bases and 0 bases respectively, with 16 bases between them. Looked up from germline, CDR1 is MDHEN and CDR2 is SYDVKM.

The sample holds a few counts of this clone. V gene TRBV18 combines with J gene TRBJ1-1; D perhaps matches TRBD1 (6 bases). This CDR3 region has 16 residues. CDR1 and CDR2 from the germline V gene are KGHSH and LQKENI. V was cut by 3 bases and J by 3 bases, with 17 bases left in between. This chain's CDR3 is CASSPPIRTAYTEAFF. CDR3 sequence (DNA): TGTGCCAGCTCACCCCCTATTAGGACAGCCTACACTGAAGCTTTCTTT. The full variable domain, completed using reference TRBV18 and TRBJ1-1, is NAGVMQNPRHLVRRRGQEARLRCSPMKGHSHVYWYRQLPEEGLKFMVYLQKENIIDESGMPKERFSAEFPKEGPSILRIQQVVRGDSAAYFCASSPPIRTAYTEAFFGQGTRLTVV.

V gene TRBV7-2 combines with J gene TRBJ2-3; TRBD2 might be the D (5 bases). Trimming left V 2 bases short and J 6 bases short, with 12 bases between. The CDR3 sequence is 14 residues long. Germline CDR1 and CDR2: SGHTA and FQGNSA. The CDR3 coding sequence is TGTGCCAGCAGCTTAACGGGAATGGCCGATACGCAGTATTTT. Protein sequence: CASSLTGMADTQYF.

In this sample, this clone turned up a few times. The chain employs TRBV25-1 and TRBJ2-1, with 7 nucleotides matching TRBD2. The trim removed 4 bases at V and 0 bases at J, leaving 3 bases unmatched. The CDR3 totals 15 residues. Germline V lookup: CDR1 MGHDK, CDR2 SYGVNS. CDR3 in amino acids: CASSGSGDSYNEQFF. The DNA for the CDR3 is TGTGCCAGCAGTGGGAGCGGGGACTCCTACAATGAGCAGTTCTTC.